A single sample is the source of the 23 T cell receptor beta chains below, sequenced in a study of blood T cells in healthy people across ages. It was with a sample-barcoded 5' primer and a J-beta primer mix that a second PCR of roughly 7 to 12 cycles was run. TCRdb used MiXCR to reprocess the 5' RACE reads, holding one entry per CDR3 protein. The sample consists of some 700,000 distinct CDR3 sequences, approximately 22% of them appearing once. The sequenced sample was blood. The receptors shown here come from a man aged 65 to 79 in good health.

This clonotype has only one observation. CDR3 sequence: CASSQERAREAFF. In DNA form, the CDR3 reads TGTGCCAGCAGCCAAGAAAGGGCCAGGGAAGCTTTCTTT. The gene calls are TRBV3-1 and TRBJ1-1; D is unresolved. V was clipped by 0 bases and J by 8 bases, with 10 bases between them. This CDR3 has 13 amino acids. Germline CDR1 reads LGHDT; CDR2 reads YNNKEL (reference sequence).

This clonotype was picked up a small number of times. The chain employs TRBV18 and TRBJ2-3; D is uncertain. Germline CDR1 is KGHSH and CDR2 is LQKENI. Trimming left V 8 bases short and J 4 bases short, with 13 bases between. This CDR3 contains 13 residues. CDR3 in amino acids: CASVKPSADTQYF. CDR3 DNA: TGTGCCAGCGTTAAACCCTCCGCAGATACGCAGTATTTT.

This chain links TRBV6-4 with TRBJ2-1; tentatively, D is TRBD1 (5 bases). CDR1 is MRHNA, CDR2 SNTAGT, per germline. The V end was cut by 0 bases, the J end by 0 bases, with 15 bases between. CDR3 size: 18 residues. In DNA, the CDR3 is TGTGCCAGCAGTGACTCCTCAGGGTCCCCTAGCTCCTACAATGAGCAGTTCTTC. It translates to CASSDSSGSPSSYNEQFF.

A few counts support this clonotype. The CDR3 reads CASSRSPSGQETQYF. CDR3 DNA: TGCGCCAGCAGCCGATCCCCTAGCGGACAAGAGACCCAGTACTTC. The chain recombines TRBV5-1 with TRBJ2-5; 7 bases are a match to TRBD2. Unmatched junction bases numbered 8, after V lost 4 bases and J lost 2 bases. The CDR3 loop spans 15 amino acids. The germline V gene encodes CDR1 SGHRS and CDR2 YFSETQ.

The V and J genes are TRBV12-3 or TRBV12-4 and TRBJ1-1; no reliable D call. The CDR3 is 15 amino acids. V was shortened by 5 bases and J by 0 bases, with 13 bases between the two germline ends. The CDR3 sequence: CASSTDGGLNTEAFF. CDR3 DNA sequence: TGTGCCAGCAGTACCGACGGCGGATTGAACACTGAAGCTTTCTTT.

This clonotype was seen a handful of times. The chain joins TRBV13 to TRBJ2-1, with 7 bases lining up with TRBD2. Germline CDR1 PRHDT, CDR2 FYEKMQ (reference sequence). The CDR3 loop spans 17 amino acids. V lost 5 bases, J lost 7 bases, and 17 bases stayed unmatched. The CDR3 DNA reads as TGTGCCAGCAGCCCAACCTCCCGGTTGATCGGGAGGAATGAGCAGTTCTTC. It is translated as CASSPTSRLIGRNEQFF.

This clonotype turned up a few times. The CDR3, as DNA: TGTGCCATCAAAGGACAGGAGAATTCACCCCTCCACTTT. It codes for CAIKGQENSPLHF. This sequence joins TRBV10-3 and TRBJ1-6; 7 nucleotides line up with TRBD1. The V and J ends lost 7 bases and 7 bases, in that order; junction bases with no gene match: 4. The CDR3 sequence is 13 residues long. In germline, CDR1 is ENHRY, CDR2 SYGVKD.

The chain links TRBV20-1 to TRBJ2-3; TRBD2 agrees at 11 bases. The junction had 3 bases not matched to a gene; V was cut back by 4 bases and J by 0 bases. Germline V CDR1 and CDR2: DFQATT, SNEGSKA (reference sequence). The CDR3 extends over 15 amino acids. The CDR3 DNA reads TGCAGTGCTACAAGACTAGCGGGAAGCACAGATACGCAGTATTTT. Translating it yields CSATRLAGSTDTQYF.

This clonotype was counted a few times. J is TRBJ1-1 and V is TRBV29-1, with a weak D call TRBD1 (6 bases). The CDR3 runs 11 residues. Germline V lookup: CDR1 SQVTM, CDR2 ANQGSEA. With 7 bases removed from V and 8 bases from J, the gap between germline ends came to 14 bases. Here the CDR3 DNA reads TGCAGCGCGCGGACAGAAACAGAAGCTTTCTTT. It codes for CSARTETEAFF.

For this clonotype: This sequence may be a read error, since a much larger clone differs from it by one base. The chain has TRBV3-1 and TRBJ2-2; D ambiguous. The CDR3 spans 14 residues. V dropped 1 base and J dropped 1 base, with 4 bases sitting between them. CDR1 and CDR2 from the germline V gene are LGHDT and YNNKEL (reference sequence). The CDR3 bases are TGTGCCAGCAGCCAAGGCGGGAACACCGGGGAGCTGTTTTTT. Its protein is CASSQGGNTGELFF.

This sequence joins TRBV14 and TRBJ2-5; possibly TRBD2 for D (5 bases). With 0 bases removed from V and 5 bases from J, the gap between germline ends came to 13 bases. In germline, CDR1 is SGHDN, CDR2 FVKESK. The CDR3 totals 15 residues. This CDR3 is CASSQEWRSGETQYF. Here the CDR3 DNA reads TGTGCCAGCAGCCAAGAGTGGAGGAGTGGCGAGACCCAGTACTTC.

V gene TRBV15 combines with J gene TRBJ1-4; 7 bases are shared with TRBD1. The CDR3 length is 14 residues. From germline, CDR1 is LNHNV and CDR2 YYDKDF (reference sequence). J was trimmed by 3 bases and V by 8 bases; bases with no gene match: 6. The CDR3 sequence: CATQTGVANEKLFF. In nucleotides, the CDR3 is TGTGCCACCCAAACAGGGGTGGCTAATGAAAAACTGTTTTTT.

This rearrangement joins TRBV7-9 to TRBJ1-1, with a weak D call TRBD1 (5 bases). The CDR3 extends over 16 amino acids. Trimming cost V 0 bases and J 3 bases, with 14 bases left between them. Germline CDR1 is SEHNR and CDR2 is FQNEAQ (reference sequence). CDR3 in DNA: TGTGCCAGCAGCTTAGCGCGGGCAGGGAAGGACACTGAAGCTTTCTTT. This sequence encodes CASSLARAGKDTEAFF.

In DNA, the CDR3 is TGTGCCAGCAGCCGGACGGAGGGAAGGGGCTACACCTTC. Protein: CASSRTEGRGYTF. The chain combines TRBV11-3 with TRBJ1-2; D is uncertain. Trimming cost V 5 bases and J 8 bases, with 15 bases left between them. In germline, CDR1 is SGHNT, CDR2 YENEEA. This CDR3 contains 13 residues.

A few counts support this clonotype. This sequence joins TRBV24-1 and TRBJ2-2; 8 bases are a match to TRBD1. V was pared by 4 bases and J by 6 bases, with 9 bases of the junction left unmatched. This CDR3 region has 16 residues. Germline V gene lookup returns CDR1 KGHDR and CDR2 SFDVKD. The CDR3 spells CATSDPLTGAPGELFF. The CDR3 DNA reads TGTGCCACCAGTGACCCCCTGACAGGGGCCCCCGGGGAGCTGTTTTTT.

The V gene is TRBV20-1, the J gene TRBJ2-1, with 9 bases fitting TRBD1. Germline-derived CDR1 and CDR2 are DFQATT and SNEGSKA (reference sequence). The CDR3 spans 16 residues. V dropped 4 bases and J dropped 8; count of bases not matched to a gene: 15. The CDR3 sequence: CSATPPTGGERDEQFF. The DNA for the CDR3 is TGCAGTGCTACCCCCCCCACAGGGGGCGAACGGGATGAGCAGTTCTTC.

This chain uses TRBV20-1 with TRBJ2-2; D is ambiguous. Deletions cut 2 bases from V and 6 bases from J, with 16 bases between. The CDR3 is made up of 15 amino acids. The V gene's germline CDR1 is DFQATT and CDR2 SNEGSKA (reference sequence). CDR3 DNA sequence: TGCAGTGCTAGACCGACGGGTCTCGCTGCCGGGGAGCTGTTTTTT. It translates to CSARPTGLAAGELFF.

This clonotype has more than one count but fewer than ten. This chain links TRBV29-1 with TRBJ1-1; D might be TRBD1 (5 bases). Germline V gene lookup returns CDR1 SQVTM and CDR2 ANQGSEA. The CDR3 totals 12 residues. Trimming removed 8 bases from V and 4 bases from J, with 14 bases in between. DNA of the CDR3: TGCAGCTCGGGAGGGGTCAGCACTGAAGCTTTCTTT. This gives the protein CSSGGVSTEAFF.

There are a few counts of this clonotype. CDR3 sequence: CAGSRVPLVLAGFEQYV. Written as DNA, the CDR3 is TGTGCCGGCAGCAGAGTACCCCTGGTGTTAGCGGGATTCGAGCAGTACGTC. V and J are TRBV6-6 and TRBJ2-5; 8 bases are a match to TRBD2. The end of the DNA fits TRBJ2-7 better, so the J call may be wrong. Germline assignment: CDR1 MNHNY and CDR2 SVGAGI (reference sequence). This CDR3 is built from 17 residues.

This clonotype was observed a handful of times. This chain connects TRBV18 to TRBJ2-7, with D uncertain. Germline V gene sequence: CDR1 KGHSH, CDR2 LQKENI. This CDR3 contains 12 residues. The V end was cut by 5 bases, the J end by 4 bases, with 9 bases between. In DNA form, the CDR3 reads TGTGCCAGCTCAGGGCAACCATACGAGCAGTACGTC. Its protein is CASSGQPYEQYV.

This clonotype came up a few times. The chain carries TRBV4-1 and TRBJ2-1; 8 bases line up with TRBD1. CDR3 length equals 16 residues. Germline loops: CDR1 MGHRA, CDR2 YSYEKL. Trimming took 0 bases from V and 4 from J; bases not matched to a gene: 5. In DNA, the CDR3 is TGCGCCAGCAGCCAAGATCCGGGACAGGAATACAATGAGCAGTTCTTC. This translates into CASSQDPGQEYNEQFF.

This clonotype has only a few counts. The gene calls are TRBV12-3 or TRBV12-4 and TRBJ1-5; 8 bases match TRBD1. This CDR3 region has 13 residues. The trim removed 3 bases at V and 9 bases at J, leaving 4 bases unmatched. DNA for the CDR3: TGTGCCAGCAGTTTGACAGGGGATCGGCCCCAGCATTTT. Encoded protein: CASSLTGDRPQHF.

This clonotype was seen repeatedly, ten times or more. The gene calls are TRBV27 and TRBJ2-3; D tentatively reads TRBD1 or TRBD2 (5 bases each). The CDR3 runs 17 residues. The germline gives CDR1 MNHEY, CDR2 SMNVEV (reference sequence). With 1 base removed from V and 0 bases from J, the gap between germline ends came to 14 bases. The CDR3 region has the DNA TGTGCCAGCAGTTTATGGGCTTCGGGGCGTAGCACAGATACGCAGTATTTT. It codes for CASSLWASGRSTDTQYF.